These T cell receptor beta chains were read from a single sample in a study of blood T cell repertoires in COVID-19. Generated by immunoSEQ multiplex PCR, the TCRdb table keeps only in-frame clones and is missing some. The sample holds roughly 280,000 clones; around 87% are singletons and the top ten take roughly 4.9%. The material sequenced was peripheral blood. Receptors were obtained from an older woman with COVID-19, enrolled during active disease. The CDR3 runs from the conserved cysteine through the conserved F or W. Fields, in order: D gene, V gene, clone size, J gene, CDR3 DNA, CDR3 protein. The D gene is left open where the match is weak. For some rows the clone size is stated as once, few or many, or as a class when expanded; others skip it.

>-|TRBV3-1/TRBV3-2|-|TRBJ2-6
TGTGCCAGCAGCCAAGTAGTTGGTACCGGGGCCAACGTCCTGACTTTC
CASSQVVGTGANVLTF
>-|TRBV27|-|TRBJ1-2
TGTGCCAGCAGTTTAATACGACCGGGACAAGTGCCGTATGGCTACACCTTC
CASSLIRPGQVPYGYTF
>TRBD1|TRBV28|once|TRBJ1-2
TGTGCCAGCAGTCGGACAGGGGCATATGGCTACACCTTC
CASSRTGAYGYTF
>-|TRBV24-1|-|TRBJ2-5
TGTGCCACCAGTGATCCTCAGGGCTGGCGAGAGACCCAGTACTTC
CATSDPQGWRETQYF
>-|TRBV5-1|-|TRBJ1-3
TGCGCCAGCAGCTTGGATCGGGGGAACACCATATATTTT
CASSLDRGNTIYF
>-|TRBV4-3|-|TRBJ2-1
TGCGCCAGCAGCCAAGAGGGGGCGCGCAATGAGCAGTTCTTC
CASSQEGARNEQFF
>TRBD1|TRBV5-1|-|TRBJ2-7
TGCGCCAGCAGCTTGGGGGACAGGGGCTACGAGCAGTACTTC
CASSLGDRGYEQYF
>TRBD1|TRBV10-1|-|TRBJ1-4
TGCGCCAGCAGTGAGTCGCGACAGGGGGATGAAAAACTGTTTTTT
CASSESRQGDEKLFF
>-|TRBV3-1/TRBV3-2|-|TRBJ1-6
TGTGCCAGCAGCCAAGATCAGGCAGGGGAAGAGGAAAGCTCACCCCTCCACTTT
CASSQDQAGEEESSPLHF
>TRBD1|TRBV9|-|TRBJ2-5
TGTGCCAGCAGCGTAACAGGGGAAGAGACCCAGTACTTC
CASSVTGEETQYF
>-|TRBV6-5|once|TRBJ2-1
TGTGCCAGCAGTTACTCGCCGAGGAATGAGCAGTTCTTC
CASSYSPRNEQFF
>TRBD1|TRBV9|-|TRBJ2-3
TGTGCCAGCAGCACCGGACAGGGGGTAACAGATACGCAGTATTTT
CASSTGQGVTDTQYF
>TRBD1|TRBV7-8|-|TRBJ1-2
TGTGCCAGCAGCCGGGGACAGGGGCCAACGGATGGCTACACCTTC
CASSRGQGPTDGYTF
>TRBD1|TRBV27|-|TRBJ2-3
TGTGCCAGCAGTTTCCCACCGGGACAGGGGGAAACAGATACGCAGTATTTT
CASSFPPGQGETDTQYF
>-|TRBV5-1|-|TRBJ2-1
TGCGCCAGCAGCCCGCGGATGCGGGACAATGAGCAGTTCTTC
CASSPRMRDNEQFF
>-|TRBV18|-|TRBJ1-1
TGTGCCAGCTCACCCGCGCCTTACTTGGCTTTCTTT
CASSPAPYLAFF
>-|TRBV10-1|-|TRBJ1-1
TGCGCCAGCAGTGAGAACGAGGGTTTATGCACTGAAGCTTTCTTT
CASSENEGLCTEAFF
>TRBD2|TRBV7-8|-|TRBJ2-5
TGTGCCAGCAGCCTAAGGACTAGCGGGAGGGTCGAGACCCAGTACTTC
CASSLRTSGRVETQYF
>-|TRBV5-1|-|TRBJ1-1
TGCGCCAGCAGCCTAAACCCAAACACTGAAGCTTTCTTT
CASSLNPNTEAFF
>-|TRBV11-3|-|TRBJ2-3
TGTGCCAGCAGCCCCGGTGGGCTCACAGATACGCAGTATTTT
CASSPGGLTDTQYF
>-|TRBV29-1|-|TRBJ2-1
TGCAGCGTTGTCCAGGACTCCTACAATGAGCAGTTCTTC
CSVVQDSYNEQFF
>-|TRBV19|-|TRBJ1-2
TGTGCCAGTAGTATCCCGACAGTGAGCTACACCTTC
CASSIPTVSYTF
>TRBD2|TRBV7-2|-|TRBJ2-2
TGTGCCAGCAGCCAAGCGGGGACGAACACCGGGGAGCTGTTTTTT
CASSQAGTNTGELFF
>-|TRBV9|-|TRBJ2-3
TGTGCCAGCAGCGTATTGGCAGGGGTCGCCCGCACAGATACGCAGTATTTT
CASSVLAGVARTDTQYF
>TRBD2|TRBV10-3|-|TRBJ2-7
TGTGCCATCAGTGACTCGGGGGGGAGGCACTACGAGCAGTACTTC
CAISDSGGRHYEQYF
>-|TRBV2|-|TRBJ2-2
TGTGCCAGCAGTGAAGCGCTTCGGAGCGGGGAGCTGTTTTTT
CASSEALRSGELFF